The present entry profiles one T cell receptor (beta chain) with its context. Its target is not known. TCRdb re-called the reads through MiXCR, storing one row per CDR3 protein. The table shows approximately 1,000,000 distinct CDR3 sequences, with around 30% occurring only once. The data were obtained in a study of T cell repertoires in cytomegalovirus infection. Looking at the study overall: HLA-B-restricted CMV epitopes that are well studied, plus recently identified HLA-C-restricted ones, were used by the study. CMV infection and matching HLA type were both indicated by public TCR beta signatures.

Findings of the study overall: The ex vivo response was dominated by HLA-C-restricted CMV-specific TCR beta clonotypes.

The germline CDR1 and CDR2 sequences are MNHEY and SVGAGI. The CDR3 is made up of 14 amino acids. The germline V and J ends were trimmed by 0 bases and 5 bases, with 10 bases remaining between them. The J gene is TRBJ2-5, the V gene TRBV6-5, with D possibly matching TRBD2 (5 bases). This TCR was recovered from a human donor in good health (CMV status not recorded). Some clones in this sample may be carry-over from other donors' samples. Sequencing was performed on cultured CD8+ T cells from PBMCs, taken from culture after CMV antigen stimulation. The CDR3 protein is CASSYSRGQETQYF. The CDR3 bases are TGTGCCAGCAGTTACTCGAGAGGGCAGGAGACCCAGTACTTC.